This TCR beta chain stems from a study of CD4 T cells in relation to SARS-CoV-2 and coronaviruses. Here immunoSEQ multiplex PCR was the method, and the copy in TCRdb shows in-frame clones only, minus some. This sample yields under 65,000 clones, of which about nine tenths are seen a single time; about 1.4% belongs to the top ten. Study conclusions and caveats: Crossreactive clones expanded significantly less to SARS-CoV-2 than monoreactive clones. Samples before the pandemic and after infection were not matched within any donor.

Concerning this clone: Its antigen is undetermined.

Unexposed donor CD4+ T cells date from about 2011-2018, before the COVID-19 pandemic. Cryopreserved PBMCs were CD4-enriched, then split into naive and memory cells. The sequenced sample consisted of memory CD4+ T cells from PBMCs. The TCR was taken from a human donor in good health.

The CDR3 nucleotides read TGTGCCAGCAGTTATGACAGGGGACGTGGCTACACCTTC. Translated, it gives CASSYDRGRGYTF. The chain employs TRBV6-5 and TRBJ1-2; 8 bases fit TRBD1. The CDR3 is 13 amino acids. With V trimmed by 3 bases and J by 7 bases, 4 bases remained unmatched. Per germline, CDR1 MNHEY and CDR2 SVGAGI.